This T cell receptor beta chain is drawn from a study of CD8 T cells in Susac syndrome. Turning to the study itself: Among the sequenced Susac syndrome patients, about six had active disease while 8 or 9 were in remission.

Study-wide results and limits: Clonal expansion was not observed in the Susac syndrome CD4+ T cell repertoires.

Germline V lookup: CDR1 GTSNPN, CDR2 SVGIG (reference sequence). V was pared by 4 bases and J by 2 bases, with 22 bases of the junction left unmatched. CDR3 length: 21 amino acids. In regard to this clonotype: Its antigen is unknown.

It was negative isolation that provided the CD8+ and CD4+ T cells, whereas TEMRA cells were enriched by FACS. Random hexamers were used to reverse transcribe an amount of 0.5 to 1 ug RNA. TCR beta CDR3 was amplified by immunoSEQ covering 54 Vbeta and 13 Jbeta. TCRdb used MiXCR to reprocess the immunoSEQ multiplex PCR reads, holding one entry per CDR3 protein. The table includes around 110,000 distinct CDR3 sequences, roughly 95% detected once. The specimen sequenced was CD4+ T cells from PBMCs. The rearrangement uses TRBV30 and TRBJ2-5; 13 bases match TRBD2. This sequence originates from a human donor with Susac syndrome. In DNA, the CDR3 is TGTGCCTGGACTACACGGACTAGCGGGAGTTCTGTTCACCAAACTCAAGAGACCCAGTACTTC. Translation gives CAWTTRTSGSSVHQTQETQYF. The variable domain in full, completed from reference TRBV30 and TRBJ2-5, reads SQTIHQWPATLVQPVGSPLSLECTVEGTSNPNLYWYRQAAGRGLQLLFYSVGIGQISSEVPQNLSASRPQDRQFILSSKKLLLSDSGFYLCAWTTRTSGSSVHQTQETQYFGPGTRLLVL.